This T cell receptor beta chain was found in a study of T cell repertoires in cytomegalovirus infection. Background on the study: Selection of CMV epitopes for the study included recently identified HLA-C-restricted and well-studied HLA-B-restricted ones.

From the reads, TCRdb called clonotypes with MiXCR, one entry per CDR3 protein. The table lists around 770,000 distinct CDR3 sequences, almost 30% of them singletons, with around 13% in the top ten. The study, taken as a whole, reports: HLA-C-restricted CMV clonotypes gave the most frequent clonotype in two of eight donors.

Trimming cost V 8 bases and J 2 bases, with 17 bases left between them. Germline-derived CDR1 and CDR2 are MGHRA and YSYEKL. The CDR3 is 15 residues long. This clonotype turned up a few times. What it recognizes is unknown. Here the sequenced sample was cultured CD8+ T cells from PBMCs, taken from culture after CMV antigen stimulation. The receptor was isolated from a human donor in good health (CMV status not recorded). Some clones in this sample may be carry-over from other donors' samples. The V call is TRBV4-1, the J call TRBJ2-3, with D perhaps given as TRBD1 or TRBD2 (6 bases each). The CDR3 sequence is CASPRGVIHTDTQYF. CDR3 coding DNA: TGCGCCAGCCCAAGGGGGGTCATCCACACAGATACGCAGTATTTT.